This TCR beta chain was sequenced for a study of CD8 T cells in ankylosing spondylitis. Quantitative 5'-RACE with molecular barcodes was used to make the TCR beta libraries. In TCRdb, the 5' RACE reads were re-called with MiXCR into one record per CDR3 protein. This sample has a few hundred thousand distinct CDR3 sequences, with less than 25% found just once. V dropped 5 bases and J dropped 8 bases, with 15 bases sitting between them. CDR3 length: 13 residues. CDR1 DFQATT and CDR2 SNEGSKA come from the germline V gene (reference sequence). Sequencing was done on a sample of blood, either unsorted or a sorted T cell fraction (not recorded which). V gene TRBV20-1 combines with J gene TRBJ1-4; tentative D call: TRBD1 (6 bases). The sequence was obtained from a female donor with ankylosing spondylitis or in good health (not recorded which). The CDR3 sequence: CSASRGLGEKLFF. The CDR3 nucleotides are TGCAGTGCTTCGCGGGGGCTCGGGGAAAAACTGTTTTTT.